This TCR beta chain emerged from a study of long-term antiretroviral therapy in people with HIV. Overall study results and limits: ART preceded a rise in diversity that nonetheless stayed lower than in transplant donor controls.

Researchers secured at least one pre-ART and at least two post-ART PBMC samples from each donor. V lost 1 base and J 2 bases, leaving 10 bases between the germline ends. This CDR3 is 15 amino acids long. Germline CDR1 PRHDT, CDR2 FYEKMQ (reference sequence). Comments on this clone: Its antigen is not known.

Survey-level resolution applied to immunoSEQ assay v3.0. Sequencing was performed with immunoSEQ multiplex PCR; in TCRdb, only in-frame clones are kept and a portion is missing. The table records 30,000 to 40,000 clones, approximately 83% of them present only once. The sequence was obtained from a man aged 18 to 30 with HIV. Sequencing was performed on unsorted PBMCs, taken 0.4 years before starting antiretroviral therapy. This chain connects TRBV13 to TRBJ2-3; D is ambiguous. The CDR3 nucleotides are TGTGCCAGCAGCTTAGTCTCGGGTTCCACAGATACGCAGTATTTT. This codes for CASSLVSGSTDTQYF.